This record covers a single T cell receptor (beta chain). Trimming took 2 bases from V and 5 from J; bases not matched to a gene: 7. The CDR3 spans 15 residues. Germline V gene data show CDR1 as MNHEY and CDR2 as SMNVEV (reference sequence). The source of the sample is a study of blood T cell repertoires in COVID-19. At the level of the study: Sites across the United States, Italy and Spain contributed samples from acute and convalescent COVID-19. In each case, the material was cDNA or gDNA derived from T cells, B-cell-depleted T cells, or PBMCs.

Original handling: Amplifying reference gene primers gave estimates of nucleated cell counts. Produced via immunoSEQ multiplex PCR; TCRdb's table is partial and in-frame only. The V and J calls and clone size come from that table; D and trimming were worked out from the DNA. The sample yields 55,000 to 65,000 clones, approximately 82% seen once. Sequences were obtained from peripheral blood. The sequence was obtained from a man aged 60-69 years with acute or convalescent COVID-19. The rearrangement joins TRBV27 to TRBJ1-1; 8 bases align to TRBD1. CDR3 sequence reads: CASSLAGTGPTEAFF. CDR3 nucleotides: TGTGCCAGCAGTTTAGCCGGGACAGGTCCAACTGAAGCTTTCTTT.